This passage covers 19 T cell receptor beta chains from one sample sequenced in a study of cytomegalovirus exposure and HLA in healthy donors. TCRdb's table, derived via immunoSEQ multiplex PCR, lists solely in-frame clones and lacks some. In the table there are under 300,000 clones, nearly 90% of which are singletons. Material: PBMCs. These receptors were collected from a woman younger than 35 in good health and CMV-seronegative.

The rearrangement links TRBV5-4 to TRBJ1-2; 9 nucleotides align to TRBD1. V was pared by 3 bases and J by 6 bases, with 9 bases of the junction left unmatched. The CDR3 has 15 residues. From germline, CDR1 is SGHNT and CDR2 YYREEE (reference sequence). The DNA for the CDR3 is TGTGCCAGCAGCTCCGGACAGGGGATTCCTAATGGCTACACCTTC. It is translated as CASSSGQGIPNGYTF.

The chain links TRBV6-5 to TRBJ2-3, with a weak D call TRBD2 (6 bases). V lost 5 bases and J 5 bases, leaving 17 bases between the germline ends. Per germline, CDR1 MNHEY and CDR2 SVGAGI. This CDR3 is 15 amino acids long. CDR3 sequence reads: CASSLTSSRIDTQYF. CDR3 nucleotide sequence: TGTGCCAGCAGTCTCACTAGCTCGCGGATAGATACGCAGTATTTT.

This chain joins TRBV5-1 and TRBJ1-5, with a tentative D call TRBD1 (5 bases). Germline loops: CDR1 SGHRS, CDR2 YFSETQ. Trimming stripped 7 bases from V and 5 bases from J, with 16 bases between. The CDR3 loop spans 14 amino acids. CDR3 nucleotide sequence: TGCGCCAGCGCCCGGGTTCAGGGCGATCAGCCCCAGCATTTT. This gives the protein CASARVQGDQPQHF.

V usage is TRBV5-1 and J usage is TRBJ2-5; TRBD1 might be the D (6 bases). The germline CDR1 and CDR2 sequences are SGHRS and YFSETQ. The germline V and J ends were trimmed by 1 base and 0 bases, with 7 bases remaining between them. The CDR3 consists of 14 residues. This CDR3 reads CASSLRQDQETQYF. DNA of the CDR3: TGCGCCAGCAGCTTGCGACAGGACCAAGAGACCCAGTACTTC. Based on the CDR3 plus reference TRBV5-1 and TRBJ2-5, the full variable domain is KAGVTQTPRYLIKTRGQQVTLSCSPISGHRSVSWYQQTPGQGLQFLFEYFSETQRNKGNFPGRFSGRQFSNSRSEMNVSTLELGDSALYLCASSLRQDQETQYFGPGTRLLVL.

The chain combines TRBV7-9 with TRBJ2-7; no definite D call. The V end lost 3 bases, the J end lost 0 bases, and 9 bases lay between the germline ends. CDR3 length: 14 amino acids. The germline gives CDR1 SEHNR, CDR2 FQNEAQ (reference sequence). CDR3 bases: TGTGCCAGCAGCTTTGAGGCTAGCTCCTACGAGCAGTACTTC. Translation gives CASSFEASSYEQYF.

This chain connects TRBV4-1 to TRBJ1-3, with a possible D match to TRBD1 (5 bases). This CDR3 is 20 amino acids long. Trimming took 3 bases from V and 1 from J, leaving 25 bases between them. Germline loops: CDR1 MGHRA, CDR2 YSYEKL. The CDR3 here is CASSHGYGGGAGPSGNTIYF. CDR3 nucleotides: TGCGCCAGCAGCCACGGTTATGGAGGTGGGGCGGGACCTTCTGGAAACACCATATATTTT.

The V and J genes are TRBV9 and TRBJ1-2; 8 nucleotides agree with TRBD1. Germline V lookup: CDR1 SGDLS, CDR2 YYNGEE. The CDR3 loop spans 14 amino acids. The V gene end was trimmed by 2 bases and the J gene end by 3 bases; junction bases not matched to a gene: 3. The DNA of the CDR3 is TGTGCCAGCAGCGTCGGACAGGGTGACTATGGCTACACCTTC. Protein: CASSVGQGDYGYTF.

This clone was observed once. The chain joins TRBV6-5 to TRBJ2-1; TRBD2 might be the D (5 bases). This CDR3 has 13 amino acids. The ends were cut back, 11 bases at V and 0 bases at J, with 11 bases in the middle. CDR1 and CDR2 (germline): MNHEY, SVGAGI. CDR3 bases: TGTGCCTCAACGGGGAGCTCCTACAATGAGCAGTTCTTC. Its translation is CASTGSSYNEQFF.

V gene TRBV6-1 combines with J gene TRBJ1-6; perhaps TRBD1 as D (6 bases). Trimming cost V 5 bases and J 4 bases, with 9 bases left between them. The germline gives CDR1 MNHNS, CDR2 SASEGT. CDR3 size: 14 residues. CDR3 DNA: TGTGCCAGCAGTTGGGACATATATAATTCACCCCTCCACTTT. Translated: CASSWDIYNSPLHF.

The J gene is TRBJ2-7, the V gene TRBV28; 8 bases match TRBD1. The length of the CDR3 is 14 residues. V shed 8 bases and J 6 bases; nucleotides not matched to a gene: 12. Germline V CDR1 and CDR2: MDHEN, SYDVKM. The CDR3 spells CASVPDRVVSEQYF. In DNA form, the CDR3 reads TGTGCCAGCGTACCGGACAGGGTAGTTTCCGAGCAGTACTTC.

The rearrangement joins TRBV25-1 to TRBJ1-4, with a possible D match to TRBD1 (6 bases). There are 15 residues in the CDR3. Trimming left V 1 base short and J 4 bases short, with 10 bases between. Germline CDR1 MGHDK, CDR2 SYGVNS. The CDR3 nucleotides are TGTGCCAGCAGTGAATCAGGGGCAGGTAATGAAAAACTGTTTTTT. Translating gives CASSESGAGNEKLFF.

This clone was detected a few times. The CDR3 region is CASSPLHYGYTF. The CDR3 DNA reads as TGTGCCAGCAGCCCTCTCCACTATGGCTACACCTTC. V usage is TRBV9 and J usage is TRBJ1-2; D not resolved. Trimming removed 4 bases from V and 3 bases from J, with 7 bases in between. CDR1 SGDLS and CDR2 YYNGEE come from the germline V gene. CDR3 length: 12 amino acids.

The V call is TRBV10-3, the J call TRBJ2-5; 10 bases are shared with TRBD2. V lost 6 bases, J lost 0 bases, and 13 bases stayed unmatched. CDR3 size: 18 residues. The germline V gene encodes CDR1 ENHRY and CDR2 SYGVKD. For the CDR3, the DNA is TGTGCCATCAGCGGCGGGGCTAGCGGGGGCCAGTACCAAGAGACCCAGTACTTC. Translated, it gives CAISGGASGGQYQETQYF.

The chain uses TRBV28 and TRBJ2-2, with unresolved D. The ends were cut back, 4 bases at V and 4 bases at J, with 13 bases in the middle. The length of the CDR3 is 15 residues. CDR1 is MDHEN, CDR2 SYDVKM, per germline. The chain's CDR3 is CASSYGSLRTGELFF. In DNA form, the CDR3 reads TGTGCCAGCAGTTATGGTAGTTTGCGCACCGGGGAGCTGTTTTTT.

The V and J genes are TRBV6-1 and TRBJ2-1, with TRBD2 matching over 12 bases. Germline CDR1 MNHNS, CDR2 SASEGT. This CDR3 contains 16 residues. Germline trimming cut 4 bases from V and 2 bases from J; bases unmatched to any gene: 3. DNA of the CDR3: TGTGCCAGCAGTGGGCGACTAGCGGGGGCCTACAATGAGCAGTTCTTC. This encodes CASSGRLAGAYNEQFF.

This chain joins TRBV28 and TRBJ2-4; 10 bases are a match to TRBD1. There are 14 residues in the CDR3. The V gene end was trimmed by 6 bases and the J gene end by 11 bases; junction bases not matched to a gene: 10. The germline gives CDR1 MDHEN, CDR2 SYDVKM. As DNA, the CDR3 is TGTGCCAGCAGCCAGGGACAGGGGATGCAGGTTCAGTACTTC. Amino acid sequence: CASSQGQGMQVQYF. Using reference TRBV28 and TRBJ2-4 for the parts outside the CDR3, the full variable domain is DVKVTQSSRYLVKRTGEKVFLECVQDMDHENMFWYRQDPGLGLRLIYFSYDVKMKEKGDIPEGYSVSREKKERFSLILESASTNQTSMYLCASSQGQGMQVQYFGAGTRLSVL.

J is TRBJ2-3 and V is TRBV29-1; 15 bases are a match to TRBD2. CDR1 and CDR2 from the germline V gene are SQVTM and ANQGSEA. Trimming cost V 1 base and J 3 bases; bases outside gene matches: 8. The CDR3 is 18 residues long. The CDR3 loop reads CSVEGTSGGAFVTDTQYF. The CDR3 nucleotides read TGCAGCGTTGAAGGGACTAGCGGGGGGGCCTTTGTAACAGATACGCAGTATTTT.

This rearrangement joins TRBV27 to TRBJ2-7; TRBD1 matches 7 bases. J gave up 2 bases and V 4 bases, and 11 bases lay outside the gene matches. Germline CDR1 reads MNHEY; CDR2 reads SMNVEV (reference sequence). The CDR3 has 16 residues. CDR3 in amino acids: CASSSPLTGSPYEQYV. The DNA of the CDR3 is TGTGCCAGCAGTTCCCCCCTGACAGGGTCCCCCTACGAGCAGTACGTC.

The CDR3 DNA reads as TGCGCCAGCAGCTTGGCCTCGGGATCTACCACAGATACGCAGTATTTT. It translates to CASSLASGSTTDTQYF. This chain uses TRBV5-1 with TRBJ2-3; D is perhaps TRBD2 (5 bases). CDR1 and CDR2 from the germline V gene are SGHRS and YFSETQ. The CDR3 has 16 residues. V lost 0 bases and J 2 bases, leaving 13 bases between the germline ends. Variable domain in full (rest from reference TRBV5-1 and TRBJ2-3): KAGVTQTPRYLIKTRGQQVTLSCSPISGHRSVSWYQQTPGQGLQFLFEYFSETQRNKGNFPGRFSGRQFSNSRSEMNVSTLELGDSALYLCASSLASGSTTDTQYFGPGTRLTVL.